A single sample gave rise to the 15 T cell receptor beta chains below, sequenced in a study of T cells in pancreatic ductal adenocarcinoma. The selected patients with pancreatic ductal adenocarcinoma had surgery but no neoadjuvant therapy. Produced via immunoSEQ multiplex PCR; TCRdb's table is partial and in-frame only. This sample has over 100,000 clones, with more than 90% found just once. Sequenced material: PBMCs. These receptors all stem from a human donor with pancreatic ductal adenocarcinoma.

This clone was seen only once. The chain uses TRBV5-4 and TRBJ2-7, with 14 nucleotides matching TRBD2. Germline CDR1 SGHNT, CDR2 YYREEE (reference sequence). The trim removed 4 bases at V and 4 bases at J, leaving 7 bases unmatched. CDR3 length equals 16 residues. This CDR3 reads CASSGGTSGSRYEQYF. Here the CDR3 DNA reads TGTGCCAGCAGCGGCGGGACTAGCGGGAGTCGTTACGAGCAGTACTTC.

The chain joins TRBV9 to TRBJ2-1; perhaps TRBD2 as D (6 bases). Germline CDR1 SGDLS, CDR2 YYNGEE. The CDR3 covers 13 residues. Trimming removed 4 bases at V and 5 bases at J, with 10 bases between. For the CDR3, the DNA is TGTGCCAGCAGCTTCGGACTACACAATGAGCAGTTCTTC. It encodes CASSFGLHNEQFF.

This chain connects TRBV6-1 to TRBJ2-2, with D possibly matching TRBD2 (6 bases). Germline values: CDR1 MNHNS, CDR2 SASEGT. The CDR3 spans 15 residues. Deletions cut 6 bases from V and 4 bases from J, with 15 bases between. CDR3: CASSNPSDLTGELFF. CDR3 bases: TGTGCCAGCAGCAATCCTAGCGACCTCACCGGGGAGCTGTTTTTT.

The rearrangement links TRBV5-5 to TRBJ2-5; the D gene is possibly TRBD2 (6 bases). The CDR3 runs 15 residues. Germline V gene lookup returns CDR1 SGHKS and CDR2 YYEKEE (reference sequence). The V end lost 2 bases, the J end lost 2 bases, and 13 bases lay between the germline ends. The CDR3: CASSLWGDRQETQYF. In DNA form, the CDR3 reads TGTGCCAGCAGCTTATGGGGGGACCGGCAAGAGACCCAGTACTTC.

The rearrangement links TRBV19 to TRBJ2-1, with a weak D call TRBD1 (5 bases). The CDR3 totals 15 residues. CDR1 is LNHDA and CDR2 is SQIVND in the germline V gene (reference sequence). V was clipped by 2 bases and J by 7 bases, with 15 bases between them. In DNA form, the CDR3 reads TGTGCCAGTAGTATAACCCCCTCAGGGTTGAATGAGCAGTTCTTC. This encodes CASSITPSGLNEQFF.

This chain's CDR3 is CASRPGMGGNEQFF. The CDR3 coding sequence is TGCGCCAGCAGACCGGGAATGGGCGGAAATGAGCAGTTCTTC. The chain employs TRBV5-1 and TRBJ2-1; D is possibly TRBD2 (5 bases). V dropped 5 bases and J dropped 7 bases, with 16 bases sitting between them. The germline gives CDR1 SGHRS, CDR2 YFSETQ. This CDR3 has 14 residues.

The rearrangement links TRBV5-1 to TRBJ2-3; D is possibly TRBD2 (6 bases). CDR3 size: 16 residues. Trimming took off 3 bases at V and 0 bases at J, with 14 bases between the two ends. Germline CDR1 SGHRS, CDR2 YFSETQ. CDR3 DNA sequence: TGCGCCAGCAGCTGGGACTCCAAGGGAAGCACAGATACGCAGTATTTT. It translates to CASSWDSKGSTDTQYF. The full variable domain, in which reference TRBV5-1 and TRBJ2-3 provide the parts outside the CDR3, is KAGVTQTPRYLIKTRGQQVTLSCSPISGHRSVSWYQQTPGQGLQFLFEYFSETQRNKGNFPGRFSGRQFSNSRSEMNVSTLELGDSALYLCASSWDSKGSTDTQYFGPGTRLTVL.

Written as DNA, the CDR3 is TGCGCCAGCAGCTCGGGATTAGCGGGAGAGGTCGGGGAGCTGTTTTTT. This gives the protein CASSSGLAGEVGELFF. This chain joins TRBV5-1 and TRBJ2-2, with 9 bases matching TRBD2. In germline, CDR1 is SGHRS, CDR2 YFSETQ. The CDR3 runs 16 residues. The V gene end was trimmed by 3 bases and the J gene end by 7 bases; junction bases not matched to a gene: 10.

The chain's CDR3 is CASSFFMPPGGADTGELFF. The CDR3 DNA follows: TGTGCCAGCAGCTTTTTTATGCCTCCGGGGGGGGCCGACACCGGGGAGCTGTTTTTT. The J gene is TRBJ2-2, the V gene TRBV5-6; 8 bases are shared with TRBD2. The CDR3 extends over 19 amino acids. CDR1 is SGHDT, CDR2 YYEEEE, per germline. Trimming cost V 2 bases and J 3 bases; bases outside gene matches: 15.

V and J are TRBV2 and TRBJ2-1; TRBD2 agrees at 13 bases. J was trimmed by 14 bases and V by 6 bases; bases with no gene match: 13. CDR3 length: 15 amino acids. Germline CDR1 and CDR2: SNHLY and FYNNEI. The CDR3 DNA sequence: TGTGCCAGCAGACCGACTAGCGGGAGGTCTAGAGGGGAGTTCTTC. Residues: CASRPTSGRSRGEFF.

This clone was seen a single time. This rearrangement joins TRBV6-5 to TRBJ2-7; 9 nucleotides match TRBD1. This CDR3 spans 15 amino acids. The V gene's germline CDR1 is MNHEY and CDR2 SVGAGI. Unmatched junction bases numbered 9, after V lost 4 bases and J lost 5 bases. The CDR3 is CASSSSGTGLHEQYF. The CDR3 nucleotides are TGTGCCAGCAGTTCGAGTGGGACAGGGTTGCACGAGCAGTACTTC.

This rearrangement joins TRBV28 to TRBJ2-7; D is uncertain. Germline CDR1 and CDR2: MDHEN and SYDVKM. The CDR3 is 13 residues long. Trimming stripped 11 bases from V and 3 bases from J, with 17 bases between. CDR3 residues: CAAQRRLNYEQYF. The CDR3 DNA reads as TGTGCCGCCCAGCGCCGATTGAACTACGAGCAGTACTTC.

This clone was seen a single time. The chain couples TRBV11-2 to TRBJ2-1; 10 bases line up with TRBD1. V trimming: 6 bases; J trimming: 0 bases; junction bases outside the gene matches: 14. The CDR3 extends over 19 amino acids. Per the germline V gene, CDR1 is SGHAT and CDR2 is FQNNGV. The CDR3 loop is CASSSGTGVLKSSYNEQFF. CDR3 nucleotides: TGTGCCAGCAGTTCCGGGACAGGGGTGTTGAAGAGCTCCTACAATGAGCAGTTCTTC.

CDR3 residues: CASRPGTGGTIKTEAFF. The CDR3 DNA reads as TGTGCCAGCAGGCCCGGGACAGGGGGTACCATAAAGACTGAAGCTTTCTTT. The chain is built from TRBV28 and TRBJ1-1; TRBD1 aligns across 11 bases. The CDR3 totals 17 residues. J lost 5 bases, V lost 6 bases, and 14 bases had no gene match. Germline CDR1 and CDR2: MDHEN and SYDVKM.

J is TRBJ2-5 and V is TRBV5-1; no clear D. The V end was cut by 0 bases, the J end by 4 bases, with 10 bases between. The germline V gene has CDR1 SGHRS and CDR2 YFSETQ. The CDR3 spans 14 residues. The CDR3 DNA is TGCGCCAGCAGCTTGGGTAGTTCCCCAGAGACCCAGTACTTC. This gives the protein CASSLGSSPETQYF.